This entry features one TCR beta chain sequence. In germline, CDR1 is DFQATT, CDR2 SNEGSKA (reference sequence). V gave up 7 bases and J gave up 0 bases; unmatched junction bases: 9. CDR3 length equals 15 residues. This entry is derived from a study of regulatory T cells in long-lasting Graves disease. Time point defined: persistent/refractory GD, antithyroid drugs over 5 years with positive TRAb. The TCR library was prepared using RNA isolated from PBMCs. Patients all came to the study from an endocrinology department in Xi'an, China. The authors built TCR beta libraries using iRepertoire HTBI primers and Arm-PCR of CDR3 regions. In TCRdb, the multiplex PCR reads were re-called with MiXCR into one record per CDR3 protein. This table holds around 400,000 distinct CDR3 sequences, under 25% found once.

V and J are TRBV20-1 and TRBJ1-3, with TRBD1 matching over 7 bases. This receptor was taken from a female donor with Graves disease. This sample comprised peripheral blood mononuclear cells (PBMCs), obtained when the disease was refractory, from a patient treated with antithyroid drugs. This CDR3 reads CSVRQGPSSGNTIYF. CDR3 DNA sequence: TGCAGTGTGAGACAGGGACCAAGCTCTGGAAACACCATATATTTT.